These 25 T cell receptor beta chains were sequenced from one sample in a study of blood T cells in healthy people across ages. The second PCR ran 7 to 11 cycles with a sample-barcoded 5' primer and J-beta primers. Using its own MiXCR run on the 5' RACE reads, TCRdb lists one record per CDR3 protein. The data show roughly 1,700,000 distinct CDR3 sequences, 28% seen once. Source material: blood. Every receptor here comes from a woman aged 25 to 45 in good health.

The rearrangement links TRBV7-3 to TRBJ2-2; D is perhaps TRBD2 (6 bases). This CDR3 region has 14 residues. Germline CDR1 and CDR2: SGHTA and FQGTGA. Trimming removed 8 bases from V and 0 bases from J, with 10 bases in between. The CDR3 DNA reads as TGTGCCAGCGGGAGGACTTCGAACACCGGGGAGCTGTTTTTT. It is translated as CASGRTSNTGELFF.

The chain links TRBV12-3 or TRBV12-4 to TRBJ2-3, with D possibly being TRBD1 (6 bases). This CDR3 contains 14 residues. Trimming pared 5 bases from V and 4 bases from J, leaving 13 bases between. The CDR3 protein is CASSRGMRADTQYF. The DNA for the CDR3 is TGTGCCAGCAGTAGGGGGATGAGAGCAGATACGCAGTATTTT.

This clonotype was observed a handful of times. One end of the junction varies from germline; a read error may be responsible. The rearrangement joins TRBV10-3 to TRBJ2-5; D unclear. From germline, CDR1 is ENHRY and CDR2 SYGVKD. The CDR3 contains 14 residues. The CDR3 here is CAVSESTAQETQYF. The DNA of the CDR3 is TGTGCCGTCAGTGAGTCTACAGCCCAAGAGACCCAGTACTTC.

The chain has TRBV7-9 and TRBJ2-7; tentatively, D is TRBD1 (6 bases). This CDR3 has 15 amino acids. Germline-derived CDR1 and CDR2 are SEHNR and FQNEAQ (reference sequence). Trimming pared 2 bases from V and 5 bases from J, leaving 16 bases between. The CDR3 here is CASSLIIQGINEQYF. The CDR3 bases are TGTGCCAGCAGCTTAATCATCCAGGGGATTAACGAGCAGTACTTC.

This clonotype was seen ten or more times. CDR3 in DNA: TGTGCCAGCAGATACAGGGTAACTGATACGCAGTATTTT. It specifies CASRYRVTDTQYF. This rearrangement joins TRBV12-3 or TRBV12-4 to TRBJ2-3; the D gene is possibly TRBD1 (6 bases). The CDR3 has 13 amino acids. Trimming removed 6 bases at V and 6 bases at J, with 13 bases between.

On this clonotype: This may stem from a read error, because a much larger clone lies one nucleotide away. The CDR3 sequence: CASSQLDSRSPRHF. CDR3 nucleotide sequence: TGTGCCAGCAGCCAACTTGACAGCAGGTCACCCCGCCACTTT. The chain uses TRBV14 and TRBJ1-6; possible D gene TRBD1, 5 bases. CDR1 and CDR2 from the germline V gene are SGHDN and FVKESK. This CDR3 comprises 14 residues.

This clonotype showed up many times. The V and J genes are TRBV4-3 and TRBJ2-6; 9 bases are a match to TRBD1. Germline-derived CDR1 and CDR2 are LGHNA and YSLEER. This CDR3 contains 20 residues. Trimming took 0 bases from V and 0 from J; bases not matched to a gene: 9. The CDR3 nucleotides are TGCGCCAGCAGCCAAGATCTCTGGACAGGGGACGCCTCTGGGGCCAACGTCCTGACTTTC. Amino acids: CASSQDLWTGDASGANVLTF.

This clonotype occurred a few times. The chain uses TRBV20-1 and TRBJ2-5, with D tentatively TRBD1 (6 bases). V lost 5 bases to trimming and J lost 1 base, with 17 bases between them. The germline CDR1 and CDR2 sequences are DFQATT and SNEGSKA (reference sequence). The CDR3 covers 15 residues. For the CDR3, the DNA is TGCAGTGCTTCATCCAGCAGGGGCTCCCAAGAGACCCAGTACTTC. Amino acids: CSASSSRGSQETQYF.

The genes are TRBV7-2 and TRBJ2-3; 10 bases map to TRBD2. CDR3 length equals 18 residues. Germline CDR1 reads SGHTA; CDR2 reads FQGNSA. The ends lost 0 bases at V and 5 bases at J; junction bases unmatched: 11. The CDR3 protein is CASSLAGQSGRARDTQYF. For the CDR3, the DNA is TGTGCCAGCAGCTTAGCAGGCCAGAGCGGGAGGGCCAGAGATACGCAGTATTTT.

The rearrangement joins TRBV9 to TRBJ2-5, with D unclear. The J call may be in error: the DNA end matches TRBJ2-7 better. Germline-derived CDR1 and CDR2 are SGDLS and YYNGEE. The CDR3 is made up of 14 amino acids. The CDR3 nucleotides are TGTGCCAGCAGCGCCGCCGGGTCGGATTACGAGCAGTACTTC. Translating it yields CASSAAGSDYEQYF.

This clonotype came up many times. The rearrangement uses TRBV27 and TRBJ2-7, with D perhaps matching TRBD1 or TRBD2 (5 bases each). V was pared by 3 bases and J by 6 bases, with 9 bases between. The CDR3 is 12 amino acids. Germline values: CDR1 MNHEY, CDR2 SMNVEV (reference sequence). The CDR3 nucleotides read TGTGCCAGCAGTTTGGGACCTACCGAGCAGTACTTC. Amino acid sequence: CASSLGPTEQYF.

The rearrangement links TRBV20-1 to TRBJ2-3; D gene unclear. The germline V gene encodes CDR1 DFQATT and CDR2 SNEGSKA (reference sequence). The length of the CDR3 is 14 residues. V lost 6 bases, J lost 2 bases, and 15 bases lay in between. Here the CDR3 reads CSASRGGITDTQYF. DNA for the CDR3: TGCAGTGCCAGCCGCGGCGGTATCACAGATACGCAGTATTTT.

DNA of the CDR3: TGTGCCAGCAGCTTAAAATTGGGACCGGCCTACGAGCAGTACTTC. This translates into CASSLKLGPAYEQYF. The chain combines TRBV5-5 with TRBJ2-7; D is perhaps TRBD1 or TRBD2 (5 bases each). V was pared by 2 bases and J by 2 bases, with 14 bases between. Germline loops: CDR1 SGHKS, CDR2 YYEKEE (reference sequence). The CDR3 is 15 amino acids.

This clonotype has a single count. The V gene is TRBV12-3 or TRBV12-4, the J gene TRBJ2-5; D is unresolved. The J call is doubtful: the DNA matches TRBJ2-1 better. There are 14 residues in the CDR3. The CDR3 sequence: CASSFQDFQETQFF. The CDR3 DNA is TGTGCCAGCAGTTTCCAAGATTTCCAAGAGACCCAGTTCTTC.

V gene TRBV12-3 or TRBV12-4 combines with J gene TRBJ2-5, with 7 bases matching TRBD2. Losses at the gene ends were 6 bases for V and 4 bases for J; bases not matched to a gene: 11. This CDR3 contains 15 residues. CDR3 protein: CASSFKGLVRETQYF. In DNA form, the CDR3 reads TGTGCCAGCAGCTTTAAAGGACTAGTGAGAGAGACCCAGTACTTC.

The rearrangement links TRBV6-2 or TRBV6-3 to TRBJ2-1, with TRBD2 matching 12 bases. The DNA end is a closer match to TRBJ2-7, so the J assignment may be wrong. Germline lookup yields CDR1 MNHEY and CDR2 SVGEGT. The CDR3 spans 19 residues. For the CDR3, the DNA is TGTGCCAGCAGTTACTTCAGACTAGCGGGGGTGAGATCCTACAATGAGCAGTACTTC. This gives the protein CASSYFRLAGVRSYNEQYF.

This clonotype has just a few counts. CDR3 DNA: TGTGCCAGCAGTTTTCGGACGCGGAACACTGAAGCTTTCTTT. It translates to CASSFRTRNTEAFF. The rearrangement uses TRBV6-5 and TRBJ1-1; D unclear. CDR1 MNHEY and CDR2 SVGAGI come from the germline V gene. The V gene lost 4 bases and the J gene lost 1 base, with 10 bases spanning the gap. The CDR3 extends over 14 amino acids.

The genes are TRBV7-9 and TRBJ1-2; perhaps TRBD1 as D (5 bases). CDR1 SEHNR and CDR2 FQNEAQ come from the germline V gene (reference sequence). Trimming left V 5 bases short and J 8 bases short, with 15 bases between. The CDR3 is 13 amino acids. CDR3 residues: CASSLGPNPGYTF. The CDR3 DNA reads TGTGCCAGCAGCCTGGGACCCAATCCGGGCTACACCTTC.

This sequence joins TRBV5-1 and TRBJ1-2; no clear D gene. CDR1 is SGHRS and CDR2 is YFSETQ in the germline V gene. The ends were cut back, 3 bases at V and 3 bases at J, with 9 bases in the middle. The CDR3 spans 13 residues. CDR3 DNA sequence: TGCGCCAGCAGCTCGGATCCTTACTATGGCTACACCTTC. This encodes CASSSDPYYGYTF.

In its sample, this clonotype was seen many times. This chain connects TRBV24-1 to TRBJ2-5; unclear D gene. The germline CDR1 and CDR2 sequences are KGHDR and SFDVKD. The CDR3 is 12 residues long. Between the trimmed V and J ends, which lost 3 bases and 4 bases, there was a span of 5 bases. The CDR3 DNA follows: TGTGCCACCAGTGATATGGGAGAGACCCAGTACTTC. Translating gives CATSDMGETQYF.

This clonotype was counted many times. The chain joins TRBV28 to TRBJ2-1; possibly TRBD1 or TRBD2 for D (5 bases each). This CDR3 spans 19 amino acids. Deletions cut 6 bases from V and 6 bases from J, with 30 bases between. Germline CDR1 reads MDHEN; CDR2 reads SYDVKM. CDR3 amino acids: CASRSTAYIQTGGINEQFF. The CDR3 DNA reads TGTGCCAGCAGAAGTACAGCATACATACAGACTGGGGGTATCAATGAGCAGTTCTTC.

This clonotype was detected only a few times. The chain combines TRBV30 with TRBJ2-3; D not certain. Germline V gene sequence: CDR1 GTSNPN, CDR2 SVGIG (reference sequence). The CDR3 consists of 12 residues. V was pared by 3 bases and J by 7 bases, with 11 bases between. The CDR3 region is CAWRSRLNTQYF. As DNA, the CDR3 is TGTGCCTGGAGGAGTCGACTGAATACGCAGTATTTT. The complete variable domain, with remaining parts taken from reference TRBV30 and TRBJ2-3, reads SQTIHQWPATLVQPVGSPLSLECTVEGTSNPNLYWYRQAAGRGLQLLFYSVGIGQISSEVPQNLSASRPQDRQFILSSKKLLLSDSGFYLCAWRSRLNTQYFGPGTRLTVL.

This clonotype was seen ten or more times. This chain uses TRBV29-1 with TRBJ2-7, with TRBD2 as a possible D gene (5 bases). Germline V lookup: CDR1 SQVTM, CDR2 ANQGSEA. V lost 1 base and J 0 bases, leaving 13 bases between the germline ends. The CDR3 contains 15 residues. The CDR3, as DNA: TGCAGCGTTGAAGGACGGAGAGGGCCCTCCTACGAGCAGTACTTC. Its translation: CSVEGRRGPSYEQYF.

The chain employs TRBV5-1 and TRBJ2-7; 8 positions match TRBD1. V lost 0 bases and J lost 1; bases outside the gene matches: 6. CDR3 length equals 16 residues. CDR1 is SGHRS and CDR2 is YFSETQ in the germline V gene. In nucleotides, the CDR3 is TGCGCCAGCAGCTTGGGAGGAGGGACAGGATCCTACGAGCAGTACTTC. Translating gives CASSLGGGTGSYEQYF.

This clonotype was seen repeatedly, ten times or more. The V and J genes are TRBV20-1 and TRBJ2-4, with a tentative D call TRBD1 (6 bases). This CDR3 is 13 amino acids long. From germline, CDR1 is DFQATT and CDR2 SNEGSKA (reference sequence). Trimming shortened V by 0 bases and J by 6 bases, and 9 bases separated the two germline ends. CDR3 nucleotides: TGCAGTGCTAGAGAGCAGGGGACAAACATTCAGTACTTC. Translated: CSAREQGTNIQYF.